The source of this T cell receptor beta chain is a study of T cell responses to AZD1222 COVID-19 vaccine (dated by TCRdb to about 2021). Describing the broader study: A total of 230 or so trial participants underwent TCR sequencing, of whom 200 to 220 received two doses of AZD1222 and about 25 received two doses of the MenACWY control vaccine. Trial participants were enrolled into age subgroups of 18-55, 56-69 and 70-plus years, which contained about 150, 27 and 61 TCR-sequenced participants, respectively. Here is what the overall study found, with its caveats: Participants were mostly white British and included more females than males, and it was suggested by the authors that clonal diversity may have been underestimated. CD4 TCRs associated with the vaccine covered the entire spike protein, and the dominant responses were in regions 160-218 and 743-854. Nearly half of unique spike-specific TCRs reportedly recognized epitopes outside regions mutated in the B.1.351 and B.1.1.7 variants. Because no samples from the day 14 peak response were available, repertoires could be characterized only after the peak T cell response. Conclusions about previously exposed vaccinees are limited, since just 5 or 6 AZD1222 recipients were seropositive for SARS-CoV-2 at baseline. The 56-69-year group was small, and its depth increase did not reach significance, likely because of low power. A significant rise in spike-specific TCR breadth and depth was observed after two AZD1222 doses relative to day 0 and relative to MenACWY recipients.

This clone was seen once. Its recognized antigen is unknown. No base qualities exist here, and no much larger clone lies one base off it. The CDR3 regions of human TCRbeta chains were analyzed by immunosequencing. As for the authors' bioinformatics: TCRs in the repertoires were compared against a reference library of SARS-CoV-2-specific TCRs that had been generated with the MIRA antigen-specificity platform. Breadth was defined as the fraction of unique TCRs that were SARS-CoV-2-associated, and depth was defined as the fraction of total T cells that were SARS-CoV-2-associated. Each spike-specific TCR was assigned to its reactive spike region and to a CD4 or CD8 class using the MIRA data. Log10-transformed breadth and depth values were compared by one-way ANOVA with Sidak's multiple comparisons tests. TCRdb provides this immuneACCESS table in a form limited to in-frame rearrangements. Some clones are lacking; in checked studies, under half of them reflect an unresolved V gene, and why the rest are absent is not known. Clone size and the V and J calls come from that table; the DNA yielded D and trimming. The sample profile shows approximately 170,000 clones; 94% of them were found once. Under 6% of the sample is in the top ten clones.

The germline V gene (reference sequence) specifies LNHDA as CDR1 and SQIVND as CDR2. Relative to germline, V is 5 bases shorter and J is 0 bases shorter, with 14 bases between their ends. The CDR3 starts with the cysteine, ends with the phenylalanine, and has 15 residues. Just the 45-base CDR3 DNA is kept, in frame starting at base 1. Taken with the paper, the label for time point translates to: about 28 days (+/-7) after the second vaccine dose. AZD1222 recipients whose second dose came at about 4 weeks and those whose second dose came at about 12 weeks were combined into one group, since spike-specific TCR depth and breadth did not differ between the two schedules. Vaccinee samples came from UK trials COV001 and COV002, including a single-blind randomized controlled phase 2/3 trial of AZD1222 (ChAdOx1 nCoV-19) in healthy adults. For TCRbeta chain sequencing, PBMC samples from trial participants were taken at day 0 and at day 28 after the second dose.

Sequences were derived from peripheral blood, sampled 28 days after the second AZD1222 dose. The sequence was collected from an adult who received the AZD1222 COVID-19 vaccine. The sequence is built from TRBV19 and TRBJ2-7; the best D guess is TRBD2, with 5 bases matching. The CDR3 region reads CASSAGQSFSYEQYF. The nucleotide sequence reads TGTGCCAGTAGTGCGGGCCAATCATTCTCCTACGAGCAGTACTTC.